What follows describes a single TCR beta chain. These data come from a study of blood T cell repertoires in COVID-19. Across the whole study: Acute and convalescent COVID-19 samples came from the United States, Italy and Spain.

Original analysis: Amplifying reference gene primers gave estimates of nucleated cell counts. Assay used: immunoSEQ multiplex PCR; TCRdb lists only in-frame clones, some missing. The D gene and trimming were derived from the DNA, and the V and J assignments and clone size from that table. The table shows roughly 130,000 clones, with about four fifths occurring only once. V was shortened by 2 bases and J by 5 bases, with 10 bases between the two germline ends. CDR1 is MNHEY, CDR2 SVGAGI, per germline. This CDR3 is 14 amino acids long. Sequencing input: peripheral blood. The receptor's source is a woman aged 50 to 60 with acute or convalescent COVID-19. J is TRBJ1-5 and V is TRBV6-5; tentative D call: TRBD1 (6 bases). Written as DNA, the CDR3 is TGTGCCAGCAGTTACGGGGCAGGGGATCAGCCCCAGCATTTT. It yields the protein CASSYGAGDQPQHF.